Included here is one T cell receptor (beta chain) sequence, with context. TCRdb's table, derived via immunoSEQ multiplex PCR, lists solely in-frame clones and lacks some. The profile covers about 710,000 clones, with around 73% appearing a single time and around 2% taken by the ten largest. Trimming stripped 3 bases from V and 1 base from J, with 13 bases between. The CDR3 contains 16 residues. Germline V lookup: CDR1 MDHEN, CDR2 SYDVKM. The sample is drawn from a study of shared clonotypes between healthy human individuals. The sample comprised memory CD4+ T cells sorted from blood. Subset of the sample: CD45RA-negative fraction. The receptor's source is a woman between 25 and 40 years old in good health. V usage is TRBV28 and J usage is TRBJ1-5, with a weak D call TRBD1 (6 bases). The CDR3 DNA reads TGTGCCAGCAGTTTCAGGGGTCTGTTGAGCAATCAGCCCCAGCATTTT. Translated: CASSFRGLLSNQPQHF. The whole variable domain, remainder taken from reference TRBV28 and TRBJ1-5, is DVKVTQSSRYLVKRTGEKVFLECVQDMDHENMFWYRQDPGLGLRLIYFSYDVKMKEKGDIPEGYSVSREKKERFSLILESASTNQTSMYLCASSFRGLLSNQPQHFGDGTRLSIL.